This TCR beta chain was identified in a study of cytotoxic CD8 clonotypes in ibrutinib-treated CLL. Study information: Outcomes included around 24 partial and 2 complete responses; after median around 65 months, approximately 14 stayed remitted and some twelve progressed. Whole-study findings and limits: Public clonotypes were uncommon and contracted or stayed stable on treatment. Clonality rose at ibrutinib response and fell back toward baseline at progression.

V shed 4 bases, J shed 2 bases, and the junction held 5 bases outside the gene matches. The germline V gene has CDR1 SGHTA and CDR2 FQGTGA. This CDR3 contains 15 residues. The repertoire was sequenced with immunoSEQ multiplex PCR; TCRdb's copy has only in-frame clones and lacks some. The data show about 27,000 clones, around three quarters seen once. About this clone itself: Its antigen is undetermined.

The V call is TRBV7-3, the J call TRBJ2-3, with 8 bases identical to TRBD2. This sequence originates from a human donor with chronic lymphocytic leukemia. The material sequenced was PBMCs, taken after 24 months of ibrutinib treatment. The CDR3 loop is CASSSSGLATDTQYF. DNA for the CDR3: TGTGCCAGCAGCTCTTCCGGACTAGCCACAGATACGCAGTATTTT.